The 5 T cell receptor beta chains given below trace back to one sample, sequenced in a study of T cells in Graves' hyperthyroidism and ophthalmopathy (dated by TCRdb to about 2019). Libraries were constructed by multiplex PCR. Instrument on record: Illumina HiSeq 2000. Amplification of TCR beta CDR3 regions was carried out from RNA transcripts. The TCR CDR3 was subjected to a first round of RT-PCR using the HTBI primer set and the Qiagen OneStep RT-PCR kit. The raw public reads went through TCRdb reprocessing: fastp at Q25, MiXCR clone calling, in-frame beta chains kept. CDR3 protein sequences are deduplicated, and each keeps its most common genes and DNA. This sample has about 480,000 distinct CDR3 sequences in its table, and over 13% of those were observed once. The ten biggest clones cover under 20% of the sample. Sequenced material: blood. These receptors were taken from a woman aged 18-30 years with Graves' hyperthyroidism.

The sample holds many counts of this clonotype. The genes are TRBV12-3 or TRBV12-4 and TRBJ2-5; 11 bases align to TRBD2. Losses at the gene ends were 7 bases for V and 5 bases for J; bases not matched to a gene: 15. The CDR3 runs 17 residues. CDR3 protein: CASTLGLAGGYTETQYF. CDR3 DNA: TGTGCCAGCACCCTAGGGCTAGCGGGAGGTTATACGGAGACCCAGTACTTC.

The table lists this clonotype with many counts. This chain connects TRBV2 to TRBJ1-5, with a weak D call TRBD1 (6 bases). V dropped 8 bases and J dropped 0 bases, with 8 bases sitting between them. Per the germline V gene, CDR1 is SNHLY and CDR2 is FYNNEI. The CDR3 is 13 amino acids. The CDR3 sequence is CASGQYSNQPQHF. CDR3 nucleotides: TGTGCCAGCGGACAGTATAGCAATCAGCCCCAGCATTTT.

This clonotype has ten or more counts. The V gene is TRBV20-1, the J gene TRBJ2-7; unclear D gene. The CDR3 length is 11 residues. The V and J ends lost 6 bases and 3 bases respectively, with 9 bases between them. Germline V gives CDR1 DFQATT, CDR2 SNEGSKA (reference sequence). The CDR3 is CSAPMGYEQYV. CDR3 nucleotide sequence: TGCAGTGCCCCAATGGGCTACGAGCAGTACGTC.

This clonotype appeared many times. The V call is TRBV12-3 or TRBV12-4, the J call TRBJ1-1; TRBD1 is a possible D gene (6 bases). The CDR3 length is 13 residues. Trimming pared 4 bases from V and 6 bases from J, leaving 12 bases between. The CDR3 loop reads CASSSYRVPEAFF. In nucleotides, the CDR3 is TGTGCCAGCAGTTCTTACAGGGTTCCTGAAGCTTTCTTT.

The J gene is TRBJ2-1, the V gene TRBV10-3, with 13 bases fitting TRBD2. With V trimmed by 6 bases and J by 6 bases, 14 bases remained unmatched. Germline V gives CDR1 ENHRY, CDR2 SYGVKD. The CDR3 is 18 amino acids. The CDR3 DNA is TGTGCCATCAGCCCGGGACTAGCGGGATTCTGGAACGTCAATGAGCAGTTCTTC. This codes for CAISPGLAGFWNVNEQFF.